The 17 T cell receptor beta chains below come from one sample, sequenced in a study of CXCR3-negative and CXCR3-positive naive CD8 T cells. Whole-study findings and limits: Researchers report that CXCR3-positive naive cells carry more hydrophobic TRB CDR3s than CXCR3-negative naive cells.

These receptors' targets are unknown. Through 5' RACE with UMI labels, the TRB cDNA libraries were prepared. TCRdb re-called the 5' RACE reads and gives one entry per CDR3 protein, without DNA. The ten most abundant clones cover around 0.58% of a sample with about 94,000 distinct CDR3 sequences. The source material was naive CXCR3+ CD8+ T cells from blood. Described subset: CD45RO-CCR7+CD27+CD95- naive CD8+ T cells expressing CXCR3 (TNR3+). The source is a human donor in good health. Some clones in this sample may be carry-over from other donors' samples.

The V call is TRBV7-9, the J call TRBJ1-2. The CDR3 covers 14 residues. Germline-derived CDR1 and CDR2 are SEHNR and FQNEAQ (reference sequence). The CDR3 region is CASRAQSSNYGYTF.

The J gene is TRBJ2-1, the V gene TRBV7-9; TCRdb reports TRBD1, a call that lacks DNA to check it against. The CDR3 totals 14 residues. Looked up from germline, CDR1 is SEHNR and CDR2 is FQNEAQ (reference sequence). The CDR3 sequence is CASSTTDTYNEQFF.

J is TRBJ2-1 and V is TRBV25-1; TCRdb outputs TRBD2, but without DNA this stays unchecked. Germline values: CDR1 MGHDK, CDR2 SYGVNS. The CDR3 is 17 residues long. Here the CDR3 reads CASSESLIIAGDNEQFF.

The chain combines TRBV6-6 with TRBJ2-5; the D call from TCRdb, TRBD1, cannot be confirmed without DNA. Germline CDR1 is MNHNY and CDR2 is SVGAGI (reference sequence). CDR3 length: 15 amino acids. CDR3 region: CASSYSSRGQETQYF.

The chain carries TRBV6-5 and TRBJ2-6; without DNA, the TCRdb call of TRBD1 cannot be checked. The CDR3 runs to 16 residues. Germline lookup yields CDR1 MNHEY and CDR2 SVGAGI. The chain's CDR3 is CASSLTWTTGVNVLTF.

V gene TRBV29-1 combines with J gene TRBJ1-2; TCRdb's D call of TRBD1 is untestable without DNA. The CDR3 spans 12 residues. In germline, CDR1 is SQVTM, CDR2 ANQGSEA. The CDR3 reads CSVVDSNYGYTF.

The chain recombines TRBV12-3 or TRBV12-4 with TRBJ2-7; the TCRdb call, TRBD1, lacks DNA for checking. CDR3 length equals 15 residues. CDR3 sequence reads: CASSPWDRGPGEQYF.

This chain joins TRBV28 and TRBJ2-2. This CDR3 contains 11 residues. Germline CDR1 MDHEN, CDR2 SYDVKM. The CDR3 loop reads CASSFLVELFF.

The chain links TRBV6-2 or TRBV6-3 to TRBJ1-2; TCRdb gives TRBD1 as the D gene, but with no DNA this cannot be confirmed. CDR1 is MNHEY, CDR2 SVGEGT, per germline. CDR3 size: 13 residues. The CDR3 sequence is CASTAAGEYGYTF.

The gene calls are TRBV4-2 and TRBJ2-2. Germline CDR1 and CDR2: LGHNA and YNFKEQ. This CDR3 has 17 residues. The CDR3 reads CASSPLVQVGVTGELFF.

The rearrangement links TRBV12-5 to TRBJ1-1. Germline V CDR1 and CDR2: LGHNT, FRNRAP. The CDR3 is 12 residues long. CDR3 sequence: CASGLGGPEAFF.

The V and J genes are TRBV28 and TRBJ2-2; the D call from TCRdb, TRBD2, cannot be confirmed without DNA. The CDR3 covers 13 residues. Germline V CDR1 and CDR2: MDHEN, SYDVKM. CDR3 loop: CASRLTLAGELFF.

The chain carries TRBV20-1 and TRBJ2-7; the D call of TRBD2 rests on TCRdb alone, since no DNA is present to check it. The germline gives CDR1 DFQATT, CDR2 SNEGSKA (reference sequence). This CDR3 region has 15 residues. The CDR3: CSATSRDFLYHEQYF.

The chain has TRBV30 and TRBJ1-1; TCRdb indicates TRBD1, and absent DNA this call remains unverified. CDR3 length: 13 amino acids. The germline CDR1 and CDR2 sequences are GTSNPN and SVGIG (reference sequence). The CDR3: CAWTEGWTTEAFF.

The CDR3 loop is CASSFSESYNEQFF. This sequence joins TRBV28 and TRBJ2-1. CDR1 MDHEN and CDR2 SYDVKM come from the germline V gene. The length of the CDR3 is 14 residues.

The chain's CDR3 is CASSLSGRVYEQYF. This chain joins TRBV27 and TRBJ2-7; TCRdb proposes TRBD1, but this gene call is untestable without DNA. The CDR3 has 14 amino acids. CDR1 is MNHEY, CDR2 SMNVEV, per germline (reference sequence).

This chain links TRBV27 with TRBJ2-2; TCRdb picks TRBD1, but there is no DNA to check that call. The germline V gene encodes CDR1 MNHEY and CDR2 SMNVEV (reference sequence). CDR3 size: 18 residues. CDR3 sequence: CASSLSGAPGHSTGELFF.